This T cell receptor (beta chain) stems from a study of monozygotic twins with inflammatory bowel disease (dated by TCRdb to the late 2010s). The study in broad terms: A total of roughly 28 monozygotic twin pairs were included in the full study, comprising nine German pairs (four IBD-concordant, five IBD-discordant) and 19 IBD-discordant Danish pairs. The search for disease-associated traits relied mainly on comparing, within discordant pairs, IBD patients with their genetically identical healthy co-twins. Each individual had, on average, about 151 000 unique TCRalpha sequences and 181 000 unique TCRbeta sequences available for analysis. Points the paper makes about the study in general: Measured by the inverse Simpson index, TCRbeta repertoire diversity was lower in IBD patients than in their healthy co-twins. No difference in repertoire similarity was observed between concordant and discordant twins, possibly owing to limited statistical power. Background noise and inter-individual variability may have been introduced into the repertoires by the differing immunosuppressive treatments among patients. Distinction between different T cell subtypes could not be achieved in the analysis. Fewer clonotypes were shared with other individuals by IBD patients than by healthy twins, most markedly in patients showing signs of disease activity. The results gave no support for a single strong signal or clonotype linked to IBD.

Regarding this clonotype: What this receptor recognizes is not known.

The germline V gene (reference sequence) sets CDR1 to DFQATT and CDR2 to SNEGSKA. Inclusive of the bounding cysteine and phenylalanine, the CDR3 is 15 residues long. No DNA accompanies this entry. Library preparation was by 5' RACE. Each TCR library was prepared from about 3.5 ug of total RNA. For each sample, cDNA was synthesized in eight separate reactions using SMARTScribe reverse transcriptase. During cDNA synthesis, template switching introduced unique molecular identifiers that contained a 6-nucleotide sample barcode. TCRalpha and TCRbeta cDNA was amplified in two nested PCRs of 16 and 9 cycles, and bead purification was carried out after each PCR. Before amplification, the cDNA was treated with uracil DNA-glycosylase and purified using the QIAquick PCR purification kit. In the second PCR, Illumina TruSeq-compatible adapters and sample-specific barcodes were added. TapeStation and Qubit were used to check library quality and concentration, and 5 ng of each library went into the pool. Pooled libraries were sequenced on an Illumina HiSeq2500 single-index Rapid Run with 2 x 100 bp reads and custom sequencing primers. Per the source publication's procedure: UMI-based consensus assembly with MiGEC version 1.2.6 was used to correct PCR and sequencing errors. MiXCR version 2.1.1 was used for V(D)J alignment, clonotype assembly and CDR3 extraction. Gene usage, clonotype sharing and MAIT/NKT TCR abundance were normalised by analysing the top 1000, 10 000 and 20 000 clonotypes per sample. Diversity was computed as the inverse Simpson index with the vegan R package after downsampling to 27 000 UMIs. Statistical testing used paired Mann-Whitney U tests on the discordant twin pairs and applied Benjamini-Hochberg correction for multiple testing. Based on TCRdb reprocessing of the reads, there is one entry per CDR3 protein sequence, and DNA is missing. The V and J calls here are based on TCRdb, not the publication. This sample's table contains 350,000 to 500,000 distinct CDR3 sequences. Of the sample, about 2.4% is held by the ten largest clones.

An approximately 2.5 ml peripheral blood sample was drawn into PAXgene tubes per donor and stored at -80°C. Total RNA was isolated from whole blood with the PAXgene blood miRNA kit on an automated QIAcube, without T cell sorting. Deep TCRalpha and TCRbeta repertoire profiling with unique molecular barcoding was performed on peripheral blood of monozygotic twin pairs concordant or discordant for inflammatory bowel disease. Smoking habits were recorded for all twin pairs, with individuals classified as current, former or never smokers. The sequence is built from TRBV20-1 and TRBJ2-3; the D call from TCRdb, TRBD2, cannot be confirmed without DNA. The TCR originated in a human donor with ulcerative colitis or Crohn's disease, or a healthy co-twin of an affected twin (not recorded which). Sequencing was done on a sample of blood. CDR3 sequence: CSAPGLAGGTDTQYF.